One and the same sample provided the 29 T cell receptor beta chains below, sequenced in a study of blood T cell repertoires in COVID-19. Repertoires were generated with immunoSEQ multiplex PCR, while TCRdb's copy carries only in-frame clones and drops some. The sample yields 150,000 to 200,000 clones, 80% seen once. Sequencing used peripheral blood. The source is a man between 65 and 85 years old with active or convalescent COVID-19.

This clone was observed a single time. V usage is TRBV11-2 and J usage is TRBJ2-7; 7 nucleotides line up with TRBD2. Trimming took 5 bases from V and 2 from J; bases not matched to a gene: 12. The CDR3 is made up of 16 amino acids. Looked up from germline, CDR1 is SGHAT and CDR2 is FQNNGV. CDR3 DNA sequence: TGTGCCAGCAGCCCTCTCTCGCGGCTAGCGGCCTACGAGCAGTACTTC. Translating it yields CASSPLSRLAAYEQYF.

This CDR3 is CASRIDGANYGYTF. The DNA for the CDR3 is TGTGCCAGCAGGATTGACGGAGCTAACTATGGCTACACCTTC. This rearrangement joins TRBV2 to TRBJ1-2; D not certain. The V end was cut by 6 bases, the J end by 0 bases, with 11 bases between. Per germline, CDR1 SNHLY and CDR2 FYNNEI. The CDR3 has 14 residues.

This clone appeared a single time. This rearrangement joins TRBV5-6 to TRBJ2-5, with TRBD2 matching over 8 bases. Germline CDR1 SGHDT, CDR2 YYEEEE. Germline trimming cut 2 bases from V and 0 bases from J; bases unmatched to any gene: 9. The length of the CDR3 is 17 residues. The CDR3 DNA reads TGTGCCAGCAGCTTATTTGGACGGGGGGGCAACCAAGAGACCCAGTACTTC. Protein sequence: CASSLFGRGGNQETQYF.

This clone has just a few counts. Other DNA sequences in the same sample also yield this CDR3. The chain employs TRBV28 and TRBJ2-7; D is uncertain. CDR1 and CDR2 (germline): MDHEN, SYDVKM. V lost 3 bases and J 4 bases, leaving 7 bases between the germline ends. CDR3 size: 12 residues. As DNA, the CDR3 is TGTGCCAGCAGTTTTGCTACTTACGAGCAGTACTTC. Translated: CASSFATYEQYF.

This clone has a handful of counts. The chain combines TRBV14 with TRBJ2-7, with D possibly being TRBD1 (6 bases). The CDR3 has 14 residues. V was shortened by 0 bases and J by 7 bases, with 13 bases between the two germline ends. Germline CDR1 reads SGHDN; CDR2 reads FVKESK. The CDR3, as DNA: TGTGCCAGCAGCCAAGACGTCAGGGGAGTGGAGCAGTACTTC. Encoded protein: CASSQDVRGVEQYF.

This clone was counted once. The chain links TRBV7-3 to TRBJ1-2; D is undetermined. V lost 5 bases to trimming and J lost 8 bases, with 15 bases between them. The V gene's germline CDR1 is SGHTA and CDR2 FQGTGA. CDR3 length: 13 amino acids. CDR3 residues: CASSLPGGLGYTF. The CDR3 bases are TGTGCCAGCAGCCTACCGGGTGGCCTCGGCTACACCTTC.

The chain couples TRBV27 to TRBJ1-1, with 10 bases lining up with TRBD1. Germline V gene sequence: CDR1 MNHEY, CDR2 SMNVEV (reference sequence). The CDR3 loop spans 14 amino acids. V lost 5 bases to trimming and J lost 4 bases; unmatched junction nucleotides: 4. CDR3 loop: CASSPWTGGTEAFF. In nucleotides, the CDR3 is TGTGCCAGCAGTCCGTGGACAGGGGGCACTGAAGCTTTCTTT.

V usage is TRBV2 and J usage is TRBJ2-7; 9 bases fit TRBD1. Germline V gene lookup returns CDR1 SNHLY and CDR2 FYNNEI. The ends lost 6 bases at V and 1 base at J; junction bases unmatched: 10. The CDR3 runs to 16 residues. The CDR3 region has the DNA TGTGCCAGCAGGGATACAGGGGGCGCAGAGTCCTACGAGCAGTACTTC. Translated: CASRDTGGAESYEQYF.

The rearrangement links TRBV7-2 to TRBJ1-1; unclear D gene. The germline CDR1 and CDR2 sequences are SGHTA and FQGNSA. Trimming took 5 bases from V and 6 from J, leaving 16 bases between them. The CDR3 is 14 amino acids. The CDR3 here is CASSLYGLAAEAFF. CDR3 DNA sequence: TGTGCCAGCAGCCTATACGGACTGGCCGCTGAAGCTTTCTTT.

The chain couples TRBV10-3 to TRBJ2-7, with a possible D match to TRBD2 (7 bases). The V and J ends lost 8 bases and 0 bases respectively, with 20 bases between them. There are 16 residues in the CDR3. In germline, CDR1 is ENHRY, CDR2 SYGVKD. CDR3 sequence reads: CAIGGGSGTPSYEQYF. In nucleotides, the CDR3 is TGTGCCATCGGGGGGGGCTCCGGGACTCCCTCCTACGAGCAGTACTTC.

This clone is a singleton in its sample. The chain carries TRBV4-1 and TRBJ2-6; possible D gene TRBD1, 6 bases. CDR1 and CDR2 from the germline V gene are MGHRA and YSYEKL. V was pared by 0 bases and J by 4 bases, with 19 bases between. This CDR3 contains 19 residues. CDR3 residues: CASSQDGIGRGDGANVLTF. The CDR3 DNA is TGCGCCAGCAGCCAAGATGGAATTGGCAGGGGTGACGGGGCCAACGTCCTGACTTTC.

The chain carries TRBV30 and TRBJ1-2; D gene uncertain. The germline V and J ends were trimmed by 2 bases and 0 bases, with 7 bases remaining between them. The CDR3 consists of 13 residues. Germline CDR1 reads GTSNPN; CDR2 reads SVGIG (reference sequence). This chain's CDR3 is CAWSSRANYGYTF. DNA for the CDR3: TGTGCCTGGAGTAGCCGAGCTAACTATGGCTACACCTTC.

This clone was picked up one time. V and J are TRBV21-1 and TRBJ2-5; the D call of TRBD2 is as the table states it, not checked on the DNA. TRBV21-1 is a known pseudogene. There are 18 residues in the CDR3. DNA for the CDR3: TGTGCCAGCAGCAAAGATCTTCGGGAACACCTCCTCCAAGAGACCCAGTACTTC. Protein sequence: CASSKDLREHLLQETQYF.

This chain connects TRBV6-1 to TRBJ2-2, with D possibly TRBD2 on 5 matching bases. Germline V lookup: CDR1 MNHNS, CDR2 SASEGT. V was trimmed by 2 bases and J by 5 bases, leaving 15 bases between them. CDR3 length equals 16 residues. Written as DNA, the CDR3 is TGTGCCAGCAGTGAAAGGCCCCGGCGGGTTACCGGGGAGCTGTTTTTT. Translating gives CASSERPRRVTGELFF.

This chain connects TRBV11-3 to TRBJ1-3, with 10 bases that match TRBD1. The CDR3 loop spans 15 amino acids. CDR1 and CDR2 from the germline V gene are SGHNT and YENEEA. The trim removed 4 bases at V and 8 bases at J, leaving 8 bases unmatched. Here the CDR3 DNA reads TGTGCCAGCAGCTCGGCGGGACAGGGGACGGACACCATATATTTT. This sequence encodes CASSSAGQGTDTIYF.

The chain uses TRBV7-2 and TRBJ1-1, with D possibly matching TRBD1 (5 bases). Trimming removed 5 bases at V and 8 bases at J, with 21 bases between. CDR3 length equals 15 residues. Germline lookup yields CDR1 SGHTA and CDR2 FQGNSA. The CDR3 loop reads CASSPNFVTEDEAFF. CDR3 sequence (DNA): TGTGCCAGCAGCCCAAACTTTGTGACAGAGGACGAAGCTTTCTTT. Looking up the rest from reference TRBV7-2 and TRBJ1-1 gives the full variable domain: GAGVSQSPSNKVTEKGKDVELRCDPISGHTALYWYRQSLGQGLEFLIYFQGNSAPDKSGLPSDRFSAERTGGSVSTLTIQRTQQEDSAVYLCASSPNFVTEDEAFFGQGTRLTVV.

The V and J genes are TRBV7-2 and TRBJ2-5; D remains unclear. In germline, CDR1 is SGHTA, CDR2 FQGNSA. Trimming removed 1 base at V and 2 bases at J, with 8 bases between. This CDR3 contains 14 residues. CDR3 coding DNA: TGTGCCAGCAGCTTAGTGCACGGGCAAGAGACCCAGTACTTC. Its protein product is CASSLVHGQETQYF.

The chain recombines TRBV29-1 with TRBJ1-3; no firm D call. The CDR3 consists of 13 residues. Germline V gives CDR1 SQVTM, CDR2 ANQGSEA. V gave up 6 bases and J gave up 0 bases, with 9 bases separating them. This chain's CDR3 is CSVVGSSGNTIYF. The CDR3 bases are TGCAGCGTCGTGGGCAGCTCTGGAAACACCATATATTTT.

The chain links TRBV19 to TRBJ1-5, with TRBD1 matching 9 bases. There are 14 residues in the CDR3. The V segment lost 4 bases and the J segment 7 bases; nucleotides outside the gene matches: 5. The germline gives CDR1 LNHDA, CDR2 SQIVND (reference sequence). DNA of the CDR3: TGTGCCAGTAGTACGACAGGGGGGGCCCAGCCCCAGCATTTT. Translating gives CASSTTGGAQPQHF.

This clone has only one observation. The chain has TRBV19 and TRBJ1-1, with 7 positions matching TRBD1. V shed 7 bases, J shed 5 bases, and the junction held 7 bases outside the gene matches. This CDR3 is built from 13 residues. In germline, CDR1 is LNHDA, CDR2 SQIVND (reference sequence). CDR3 amino acids: CASKLGQVTEAFF. As DNA, the CDR3 is TGTGCCAGTAAGCTTGGACAGGTTACTGAAGCTTTCTTT.

J is TRBJ2-3 and V is TRBV3-1 (or the pseudogene TRBV3-2), with 10 bases fitting TRBD2. Germline V gives CDR1 LGHDT, CDR2 YNNKEL (reference sequence). After removal of 1 base from V and 5 bases from J, the junction contained 15 bases not matched to a gene. There are 19 residues in the CDR3. DNA for the CDR3: TGTGCCAGCAGCCAAGTGGGTATCGTAGCGGGAGGTGGGGGAGATACGCAGTATTTT. Residues: CASSQVGIVAGGGGDTQYF.

The V and J genes are TRBV18 and TRBJ2-7; TRBD1 matches at 8 bases. Looked up from germline, CDR1 is KGHSH and CDR2 is LQKENI. Germline trimming cut 0 bases from V and 5 bases from J; bases unmatched to any gene: 3. This CDR3 is built from 14 residues. CDR3 bases: TGTGCCAGCTCACCACCGGACAGGGCGCACGAGCAGTACTTC. This gives the protein CASSPPDRAHEQYF. The variable domain in full, with the rest retrieved from reference TRBV18 and TRBJ2-7, is NAGVMQNPRHLVRRRGQEARLRCSPMKGHSHVYWYRQLPEEGLKFMVYLQKENIIDESGMPKERFSAEFPKEGPSILRIQQVVRGDSAAYFCASSPPDRAHEQYFGPGTRLTVT.

This chain connects TRBV3-1 (or the pseudogene TRBV3-2) to TRBJ1-2, with 8 bases lining up with TRBD1. V dropped 4 bases and J dropped 6; count of bases not matched to a gene: 1. The CDR3 consists of 12 residues. The germline V gene encodes CDR1 LGHDT and CDR2 YNNKEL (reference sequence). Written as DNA, the CDR3 is TGTGCCAGCAGCCTGACAGGGGATGGCTACACCTTC. As protein: CASSLTGDGYTF.

V is TRBV10-3 and J is TRBJ2-5; D perhaps matches TRBD1 (6 bases). Trimming shortened V by 6 bases and J by 0 bases, and 8 bases separated the two germline ends. This CDR3 is 13 amino acids long. CDR1 and CDR2 from the germline V gene are ENHRY and SYGVKD. The CDR3, as DNA: TGTGCCATCAGCCACAGGGACCAAGAGACCCAGTACTTC. It codes for CAISHRDQETQYF.

For the CDR3, the DNA is TGCGCCAGCAGCTTGATCCAGGGGAGCTCCTACGAGCAGTACTTC. Translated: CASSLIQGSSYEQYF. This rearrangement joins TRBV5-1 to TRBJ2-7; D might be TRBD1 (6 bases). The CDR3 runs to 15 residues. CDR1 SGHRS and CDR2 YFSETQ come from the germline V gene. V was pared by 1 base and J by 0 bases, with 11 bases between. Using reference TRBV5-1 and TRBJ2-7 for the parts outside the CDR3, the full variable domain is KAGVTQTPRYLIKTRGQQVTLSCSPISGHRSVSWYQQTPGQGLQFLFEYFSETQRNKGNFPGRFSGRQFSNSRSEMNVSTLELGDSALYLCASSLIQGSSYEQYFGPGTRLTVT.

This clone showed up just a few times. J is TRBJ1-2 and V is TRBV7-2, with 8 bases identical to TRBD1. V trimming: 5 bases; J trimming: 4 bases; junction bases outside the gene matches: 3. Per the germline V gene, CDR1 is SGHTA and CDR2 is FQGNSA. This CDR3 has 13 amino acids. CDR3 residues: CASSPDRAYGYTF. DNA of the CDR3: TGTGCCAGCAGCCCGGACAGGGCCTATGGCTACACCTTC.

This clone was seen more than once but under ten times. The V call is TRBV7-2, the J call TRBJ1-6; a weak D match, TRBD1 (6 bases). V was shortened by 5 bases and J by 8 bases, with 19 bases between the two germline ends. This CDR3 has 16 amino acids. Germline-derived CDR1 and CDR2 are SGHTA and FQGNSA. The CDR3 sequence: CASSPTGGAYYSPLHF. The CDR3 nucleotides read TGTGCCAGCAGCCCGACGGGGGGGGCGTATTATTCACCCCTCCACTTT.

The V gene is TRBV27, the J gene TRBJ1-5, with D tentatively TRBD1 (6 bases). Trimming cost V 4 bases and J 4 bases, with 26 bases left between them. Germline-derived CDR1 and CDR2 are MNHEY and SMNVEV (reference sequence). The CDR3 loop spans 19 amino acids. CDR3 in DNA: TGTGCCAGCAGTTCCCTCTCGACCGGGGGGGCAATAAGTAATCAGCCCCAGCATTTT. It codes for CASSSLSTGGAISNQPQHF.

In regard to this clone: Different DNA sequences within this sample yield the same CDR3. The CDR3 here is CASSLSTANTEAFF. Here the CDR3 DNA reads TGCGCCAGCAGCCTATCGACAGCGAACACTGAAGCTTTCTTT. This chain joins TRBV5-1 and TRBJ1-1, with a tentative D call TRBD1 (5 bases). Germline assignment: CDR1 SGHRS and CDR2 YFSETQ. The CDR3 is 14 residues long. V shed 4 bases and J shed 1 base, with 11 bases lying between them.